The clone carrying this T cell receptor (beta chain) occurred many times. The source of the sample is a study of human T cells and chemical hapten exposure. Study-wide context: How much TCR each sample yielded varied, mostly because pooled library volumes differed slightly.

Each CDR3 protein gets one entry after TCRdb re-called the RACE reads with MiXCR. The table shows about 40,000 distinct CDR3 sequences, with approximately 3.5% occurring only once. The time point here: patch test 2, 6 weeks after DPC sensitization. This sample's treatment: therapeutic diphenylcyclopropenone sensitization with weekly scalp DPC. V shed 5 bases and J 4 bases; nucleotides not matched to a gene: 5. This CDR3 has 13 residues. Germline CDR1 and CDR2: SGHRS and YFSETQ. The chain employs TRBV5-1 and TRBJ2-5, with TRBD1 identical over 7 bases. This TCR was recovered from a man between 35 and 55 years old with alopecia areata. Some clones in this sample may be carry-over from other donors' samples. The source was whole blood, collected in connection with sensitization to the hapten diphenylcyclopropenone (DPC). CDR3 sequence: CASRSPGGETQYF. CDR3 in DNA: TGCGCCAGCAGGTCCCCAGGGGGAGAGACCCAGTACTTC. The full variable domain, completed using reference TRBV5-1 and TRBJ2-5, is KAGVTQTPRYLIKTRGQQVTLSCSPISGHRSVSWYQQTPGQGLQFLFEYFSETQRNKGNFPGRFSGRQFSNSRSEMNVSTLELGDSALYLCASRSPGGETQYFGPGTRLLVL.